The 18 T cell receptor beta chains below come from one sample, sequenced in a study of blood T cell repertoires in COVID-19 (dated by TCRdb to the early 2020s). Libraries were prepared through the immunoSEQ multiplex PCR assay. TCRdb took this table from immuneACCESS and kept in-frame rearrangements with V and J called. Such tables lack part of the clones; where checked against another copy, unresolved V genes explain under half of the gap, and the rest is unexplained. The sample profile shows hundreds of thousands of clones; 80% to 90% of them were found once. About 6.3% of the sample lies in the top ten. The sequenced sample was peripheral blood. These receptors originate from a woman aged 45 to 65 with COVID-19, enrolled during active disease.

The CDR3 loop is CAWSPGQGSFQPQHF. The CDR3 bases are TGTGCCTGGAGCCCGGGACAGGGTTCTTTTCAGCCCCAGCATTTT. The rearrangement uses TRBV30 and TRBJ1-5; 9 bases are shared with TRBD1. The CDR3 length is 15 residues. CDR1 and CDR2 (germline): GTSNPN, SVGIG (reference sequence). The V gene end was trimmed by 3 bases and the J gene end by 6 bases; junction bases not matched to a gene: 9.

This rearrangement joins TRBV18 to TRBJ2-3; 12 nucleotides agree with TRBD1. The CDR3 contains 16 residues. Trimming took 4 bases from V and 4 from J; bases not matched to a gene: 6. The germline V gene has CDR1 KGHSH and CDR2 LQKENI. The CDR3 sequence: CASSRTGTGGPDTQYF. The CDR3 DNA reads TGTGCCAGCTCACGAACCGGGACAGGGGGCCCAGATACGCAGTATTTT.

This chain joins TRBV19 and TRBJ1-4; D possibly corresponds to TRBD1 (5 bases). Deletions cut 0 bases from V and 4 bases from J, with 12 bases between. The CDR3 contains 16 residues. Germline V gene lookup returns CDR1 LNHDA and CDR2 SQIVND (reference sequence). The CDR3 is CASSIDGGMGNEKLFF. The CDR3 DNA sequence: TGTGCCAGTAGTATAGACGGGGGAATGGGTAATGAAAAACTGTTTTTT.

This clone showed up just once. This rearrangement joins TRBV27 to TRBJ1-4, with D maybe TRBD1 (6 bases). Trimming took off 5 bases at V and 0 bases at J, with 19 bases between the two ends. There are 18 residues in the CDR3. CDR1 MNHEY and CDR2 SMNVEV come from the germline V gene (reference sequence). CDR3 sequence: CASSPTGTFIATNEKLFF. Here the CDR3 DNA reads TGTGCCAGCAGTCCCACCGGGACATTTATTGCAACTAATGAAAAACTGTTTTTT.

This rearrangement joins TRBV6-5 to TRBJ1-5, with TRBD1 as a possible D gene (5 bases). The CDR3 runs to 15 residues. Germline CDR1 MNHEY, CDR2 SVGAGI. The ends were cut back, 2 bases at V and 3 bases at J, with 11 bases in the middle. CDR3 protein: CASSYQGRANQPQHF. Here the CDR3 DNA reads TGTGCCAGCAGTTACCAGGGCAGGGCCAATCAGCCCCAGCATTTT.

This clone showed up just once. The J gene is TRBJ2-1, the V gene TRBV30; 7 positions match TRBD2. CDR1 is GTSNPN and CDR2 is SVGIG in the germline V gene (reference sequence). V lost 2 bases and J lost 0; bases outside the gene matches: 10. This CDR3 has 17 amino acids. DNA of the CDR3: TGTGCCTGGAGTAAAGGGGCTAGCGGAAGCTCCTACAATGAGCAGTTCTTC. It yields the protein CAWSKGASGSSYNEQFF.

The chain recombines TRBV5-5 with TRBJ1-3; 9 bases fit TRBD1. V lost 4 bases to trimming and J lost 0 bases; unmatched junction nucleotides: 8. CDR3 length: 17 amino acids. From germline, CDR1 is SGHKS and CDR2 YYEKEE (reference sequence). DNA for the CDR3: TGTGCCAGCAGCACCGGGACAGGGACTTTCTCTGGAAACACCATATATTTT. Amino acid sequence: CASSTGTGTFSGNTIYF. The full variable domain, rest sourced from reference TRBV5-5 and TRBJ1-3, is DAGVTQSPTHLIKTRGQQVTLRCSPISGHKSVSWYQQVLGQGPQFIFQYYEKEERGRGNFPDRFSARQFPNYSSELNVNALLLGDSALYLCASSTGTGTFSGNTIYFGEGSWLTVV.

V gene TRBV6-2 or TRBV6-3 combines with J gene TRBJ1-2; TRBD1 agrees at 8 bases. The CDR3 has 15 amino acids. The trim removed 6 bases at V and 3 bases at J, leaving 9 bases unmatched. CDR1 is MNHEY and CDR2 is SVGEGT in the germline V gene. The CDR3 region is CASSSADRDYYGYTF. In DNA form, the CDR3 reads TGTGCCAGCAGCTCCGCGGACAGGGACTACTATGGCTACACCTTC.

The V call is TRBV5-1, the J call TRBJ2-7, with D perhaps matching TRBD2 (6 bases). The V end lost 4 bases, the J end lost 2 bases, and 19 bases lay between the germline ends. The CDR3 is 16 residues long. Germline CDR1 is SGHRS and CDR2 is YFSETQ. Here the CDR3 reads CASSANTRDLTYEQYF. Written as DNA, the CDR3 is TGCGCCAGCAGCGCGAATACCCGGGACTTAACCTACGAGCAGTACTTC.

The chain carries TRBV5-1 and TRBJ2-1; 7 bases agree with TRBD1. V shed 5 bases, J shed 2 bases, and the junction held 4 bases outside the gene matches. This CDR3 comprises 14 residues. Germline V gene lookup returns CDR1 SGHRS and CDR2 YFSETQ. The CDR3 bases are TGCGCCAGCAGACCCGGGACAGCCTACAATGAGCAGTTCTTC. Its translation is CASRPGTAYNEQFF.

The V call is TRBV3-1 (or the pseudogene TRBV3-2), the J call TRBJ2-1; 9 bases line up with TRBD1. The CDR3 contains 16 residues. The V gene's germline CDR1 is LGHDT and CDR2 YNNKEL (reference sequence). Trimming at V came to 2 bases and at J to 3 bases, leaving 5 bases not matched to a gene. This chain's CDR3 is CASSQTGTGIYNEQFF. The CDR3 DNA follows: TGTGCCAGCAGCCAAACCGGGACAGGGATCTACAATGAGCAGTTCTTC.

The chain couples TRBV7-9 to TRBJ2-7; 7 nucleotides align to TRBD1. Per germline, CDR1 SEHNR and CDR2 FQNEAQ (reference sequence). After removal of 5 bases from V and 5 bases from J, the junction contained 6 bases not matched to a gene. CDR3 length: 13 residues. CDR3 coding DNA: TGTGCCAGCAGCGACAGGGTAGTCAACGAGCAGTACTTC. It is translated as CASSDRVVNEQYF.

This clone appeared a few times. The junction departs from germline at one end; a sequencing error may be responsible. This chain links TRBV6-1 with TRBJ2-7; no reliable D call. The germline CDR1 and CDR2 sequences are MNHNS and SASEGT. This CDR3 spans 13 amino acids. CDR3 sequence reads: CASSQARRYEQYF. CDR3 nucleotide sequence: TGTGCCAGCAGTCAAGCAAGGAGATACGAGCAGTACTTC.

For this clone: This sample includes further DNA sequences coding for the same CDR3. The chain couples TRBV3-1 (or the pseudogene TRBV3-2) to TRBJ1-6, with D maybe TRBD1 (6 bases). Germline V lookup: CDR1 LGHDT, CDR2 YNNKEL (reference sequence). This CDR3 contains 15 residues. Trimming cost V 1 base and J 7 bases, with 11 bases left between them. CDR3 nucleotide sequence: TGTGCCAGCAGCCAAGGAGGGCAGGGGAATTCACCCCTCCACTTT. Amino acids: CASSQGGQGNSPLHF.

This clone showed up just once. The chain recombines TRBV5-1 with TRBJ2-7; a weak D match, TRBD1 (6 bases). V was shortened by 5 bases and J by 1 base, with 16 bases between the two germline ends. Germline V gene data show CDR1 as SGHRS and CDR2 as YFSETQ. The CDR3 covers 15 residues. For the CDR3, the DNA is TGCGCCAGCAGATCAACAGGGTATCCATCCTACGAGCAGTACTTC. Translated: CASRSTGYPSYEQYF.

The chain combines TRBV27 with TRBJ1-1, with D uncertain. The CDR3 sequence is 15 residues long. Trimming left V 9 bases short and J 4 bases short, with 21 bases between. The germline CDR1 and CDR2 sequences are MNHEY and SMNVEV (reference sequence). CDR3 in DNA: TGTGCCAGTCGGGAGGATTCGGGTTCGGGCACTGAAGCTTTCTTT. This codes for CASREDSGSGTEAFF.

This clone was seen more than once but under ten times. The chain has TRBV10-1 and TRBJ1-1; D not certain. Germline values: CDR1 WNHNN, CDR2 SYGVQD (reference sequence). This CDR3 contains 16 residues. The V gene lost 4 bases and the J gene lost 1 base, with 16 bases spanning the gap. The CDR3: CASSVSGGTENTEAFF. CDR3 nucleotide sequence: TGCGCCAGCAGTGTGAGTGGTGGCACAGAGAACACTGAAGCTTTCTTT.

The chain carries TRBV18 and TRBJ1-1; TRBD1 aligns across 9 bases. Germline trimming cut 0 bases from V and 0 bases from J; bases unmatched to any gene: 5. The CDR3 length is 17 residues. CDR1 is KGHSH, CDR2 LQKENI, per germline. DNA of the CDR3: TGTGCCAGCTCACCACCGGGACAGGGCTTCATGAACACTGAAGCTTTCTTT. Translation gives CASSPPGQGFMNTEAFF.